This T cell receptor beta chain was documented in a study of blood T cell repertoires in COVID-19. The overall study: The study drew acute and convalescent COVID-19 samples from the United States, Italy and Spain. In each case, the material was cDNA or gDNA derived from T cells, B-cell-depleted T cells, or PBMCs.

V was clipped by 8 bases and J by 5 bases; unmatched bases: 7. The CDR3 is made up of 13 amino acids. From germline, CDR1 is LGHDT and CDR2 YNNKEL (reference sequence). As processed by the authors: Nucleated cell number was recorded as an estimate derived from reference gene primer amplification. Clones were read by immunoSEQ multiplex PCR, and TCRdb kept only the in-frame ones, dropping some. Clonal size and the V and J genes are those of that table, whereas D and trimming came from the DNA. The data show roughly 170,000 clones, with around 87% seen just once and about 2.6% held by the top ten. This receptor was taken from a man aged 35-49 years with active or convalescent COVID-19. The sample consisted of peripheral blood. V usage is TRBV3-1 (or the pseudogene TRBV3-2) and J usage is TRBJ1-1, with 8 bases fitting TRBD1. The CDR3 region is CASDQGAGTEAFF. The CDR3 DNA reads as TGTGCCAGCGACCAGGGGGCTGGAACTGAAGCTTTCTTT.